These 14 T cell receptor beta chains were all obtained from the same sample, sequenced in a study of OX40 agonist ivuxolimab in advanced cancers. Profiled with immunoSEQ multiplex PCR; TCRdb holds only in-frame clones, not every one. This table has tens of thousands of clones, around 92% appearing once. Sequenced material: CD4+ or CD8+ T cells sorted from blood, taken in a trial of the OX40 agonist ivuxolimab. Every receptor here comes from an adult with an advanced solid tumor such as melanoma, head and neck, liver or kidney cancer.

The chain links TRBV6-5 to TRBJ1-1, with TRBD1 matching 8 bases. The germline CDR1 and CDR2 sequences are MNHEY and SVGAGI. After removal of 6 bases from V and 2 bases from J, the junction contained 8 bases not matched to a gene. The CDR3 spans 15 residues. CDR3 residues: CASRQGQGHNTEAFF. The CDR3 DNA is TGTGCCAGCAGACAAGGACAGGGCCATAACACTGAAGCTTTCTTT.

This chain connects TRBV29-1 to TRBJ2-2; TRBD1 might be the D (6 bases). The CDR3 runs to 15 residues. Germline V lookup: CDR1 SQVTM, CDR2 ANQGSEA. Between the trimmed V and J ends, which lost 4 bases and 1 base, there was a span of 13 bases. CDR3 amino acids: CSVGGTRRNTGELFF. For the CDR3, the DNA is TGCAGCGTTGGGGGGACAAGGAGGAACACCGGGGAGCTGTTTTTT.

The chain has TRBV5-8 and TRBJ1-1; D is unclear. CDR1 is SGHTS, CDR2 YDEGEE, per germline. The CDR3 is made up of 15 amino acids. V was trimmed by 5 bases and J by 1 base, leaving 15 bases between them. The CDR3 reads CASRYPRDGNTEAFF. In DNA, the CDR3 is TGTGCCAGCAGGTACCCCCGGGATGGGAACACTGAAGCTTTCTTT.

V usage is TRBV6-1 and J usage is TRBJ1-5, with 11 bases identical to TRBD1. Germline CDR1 and CDR2: MNHNS and SASEGT. V was clipped by 2 bases and J by 6 bases; unmatched bases: 3. The CDR3 contains 15 residues. The CDR3 nucleotides are TGTGCCAGCAGTGAAAGGGGACAGGGGGTTCAGCCCCAGCATTTT. It codes for CASSERGQGVQPQHF.

The chain is built from TRBV9 and TRBJ1-6; D is perhaps TRBD1 (5 bases). CDR3 length equals 16 residues. V lost 4 bases and J lost 5, with 16 bases in between. CDR1 and CDR2 (germline): SGDLS, YYNGEE. CDR3 DNA: TGTGCCAGCAGCCCGGGATGGGTAGGGGATAATTCACCCCTCCACTTT. It translates to CASSPGWVGDNSPLHF.

In its sample, this clone was seen a few times. The genes are TRBV19 and TRBJ1-5, with TRBD1 as a possible D gene (5 bases). V lost 3 bases and J lost 0, with 9 bases in between. Per the germline V gene, CDR1 is LNHDA and CDR2 is SQIVND (reference sequence). The CDR3 extends over 15 amino acids. The chain's CDR3 is CASSMTEYSNQPQHF. CDR3 nucleotides: TGTGCCAGTAGTATGACAGAGTATAGCAATCAGCCCCAGCATTTT.

V and J are TRBV28 and TRBJ1-6; 8 bases match TRBD1. This CDR3 region has 15 residues. V trimming: 4 bases; J trimming: 10 bases; junction bases outside the gene matches: 9. Germline V gives CDR1 MDHEN, CDR2 SYDVKM. The CDR3 region has the DNA TGTGCCAGCAGTTCCCCGACAGGGGTACGGTCACCCCTCCACTTT. Translation gives CASSSPTGVRSPLHF.

This clone has just one count. The chain joins TRBV6-5 to TRBJ1-1, with TRBD1 matching 8 bases. The CDR3 runs 15 residues. CDR1 and CDR2 from the germline V gene are MNHEY and SVGAGI. V shed 5 bases and J 1 base; nucleotides not matched to a gene: 6. CDR3 sequence (DNA): TGTGCCAGCAGTGCGGACAGGGCTTCGAACACTGAAGCTTTCTTT. As protein: CASSADRASNTEAFF.

The V call is TRBV6-5, the J call TRBJ1-1; the match to TRBD1 covers 9 bases. CDR3 size: 14 residues. J gave up 6 bases and V 7 bases, and 9 bases lay outside the gene matches. Germline CDR1 reads MNHEY; CDR2 reads SVGAGI. Written as DNA, the CDR3 is TGTGCCAGCACCAAGGGACAGGGAATCCCTGAAGCTTTCTTT. Residues: CASTKGQGIPEAFF.

The chain is built from TRBV12-5 and TRBJ2-7; 12 bases are a match to TRBD1. CDR1 LGHNT and CDR2 FRNRAP come from the germline V gene. Trimming removed 6 bases from V and 1 base from J; junction bases left unmatched: 10. The length of the CDR3 is 17 residues. The CDR3: CASGYTPGQGASYEQYF. DNA for the CDR3: TGTGCTAGTGGGTATACTCCGGGACAGGGGGCTTCCTACGAGCAGTACTTC.

Here the CDR3 DNA reads TGTGCCACCAGCAGTACAGGGGGCAGCAATCAGCCCCAGCATTTT. Translation: CATSSTGGSNQPQHF. The chain uses TRBV15 and TRBJ1-5, with TRBD1 identical over 9 bases. CDR1 and CDR2 from the germline V gene are LNHNV and YYDKDF (reference sequence). This CDR3 is built from 15 residues. V shed 3 bases, J shed 1 base, and the junction held 1 base outside the gene matches.

This chain joins TRBV6-5 and TRBJ2-3; D is unresolved. The CDR3 sequence is 14 residues long. Trimming removed 6 bases at V and 0 bases at J, with 10 bases between. The germline gives CDR1 MNHEY, CDR2 SVGAGI. The CDR3 DNA is TGTGCCAGCAGCCAAGAGGACAGCACAGATACGCAGTATTTT. As protein: CASSQEDSTDTQYF.

The CDR3 DNA sequence: TGTGCCTGGGGCGCCCGTAACACTGAAGCTTTCTTT. Protein product: CAWGARNTEAFF. The J gene is TRBJ1-1, the V gene TRBV30, with unresolved D. Between the trimmed V and J ends, which lost 5 bases and 2 bases, there was a span of 9 bases. The CDR3 extends over 12 amino acids. Germline CDR1 is GTSNPN and CDR2 is SVGIG (reference sequence).

V usage is TRBV19 and J usage is TRBJ1-1, with 10 bases lining up with TRBD1. The length of the CDR3 is 17 residues. CDR1 is LNHDA and CDR2 is SQIVND in the germline V gene (reference sequence). J lost 6 bases, V lost 9 bases, and 19 bases had no gene match. The CDR3 spells CARSGTGDKKDEAEAFF. The CDR3 DNA follows: TGTGCCAGATCCGGGACAGGGGATAAGAAAGATGAGGCTGAAGCTTTCTTT.